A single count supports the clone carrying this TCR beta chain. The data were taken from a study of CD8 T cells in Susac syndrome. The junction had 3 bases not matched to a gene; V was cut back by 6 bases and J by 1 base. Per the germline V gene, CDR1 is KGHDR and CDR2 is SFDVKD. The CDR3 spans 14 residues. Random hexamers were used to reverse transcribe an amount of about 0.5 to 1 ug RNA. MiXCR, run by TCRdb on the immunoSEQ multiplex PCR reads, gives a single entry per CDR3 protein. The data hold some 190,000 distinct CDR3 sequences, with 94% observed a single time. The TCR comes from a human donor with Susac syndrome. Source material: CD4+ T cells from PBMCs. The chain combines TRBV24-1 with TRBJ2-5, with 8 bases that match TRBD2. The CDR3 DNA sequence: TGTGCCACCAGTCAAGCGGGGGTCCAAGAGACCCAGTACTTC. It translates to CATSQAGVQETQYF.